The 25 T cell receptor beta chains below all came from one sample that was sequenced in a study of blood T cells in healthy people across ages. A sample-barcoded 5' primer and a J-beta primer mix were used in a second PCR of roughly 7 to 11 cycles. TCRdb re-called the 5' RACE reads with MiXCR, one entry per CDR3 protein. The table has 1.5 million to 2 million distinct CDR3 sequences, 28% seen once; the top ten hold roughly 8%. Sequencing was done on a sample of blood. These TCRs come from a woman aged 25 to 39 in good health.

This chain uses TRBV5-1 with TRBJ1-2; 11 bases are shared with TRBD1. The CDR3 is made up of 14 amino acids. Unmatched junction bases numbered 6, after V lost 4 bases and J lost 7 bases. The germline V gene has CDR1 SGHRS and CDR2 YFSETQ. The CDR3 is CASSIGQGAFGYTF. CDR3 in DNA: TGCGCCAGCAGCATCGGACAGGGGGCTTTTGGCTACACCTTC.

The sample holds a few counts of this clonotype. V is TRBV7-9 and J is TRBJ2-1, with 9 bases identical to TRBD1. From germline, CDR1 is SEHNR and CDR2 FQNEAQ (reference sequence). V shed 5 bases and J 4 bases; nucleotides not matched to a gene: 15. The CDR3 spans 18 residues. The chain's CDR3 is CASSPPGQGRPPYNEQFF. The CDR3 DNA reads as TGTGCCAGCAGCCCCCCGGGACAGGGACGGCCTCCATACAATGAGCAGTTCTTC.

This clonotype was seen a few times. The V gene is TRBV2, the J gene TRBJ2-3, with D possibly called TRBD1 or TRBD2 (5 bases each). The CDR3 is made up of 15 amino acids. V was cut by 6 bases and J by 2 bases, with 15 bases left in between. Germline V gene data show CDR1 as SNHLY and CDR2 as FYNNEI. Here the CDR3 DNA reads TGTGCCAGCAGCAGGGTGGGGACGAACACAGATACGCAGTATTTT. This codes for CASSRVGTNTDTQYF.

This clonotype came up a few times. This chain connects TRBV7-6 to TRBJ2-1; D may be TRBD2 (5 bases). Germline V gene lookup returns CDR1 SGHVS and CDR2 FNYEAQ. The V gene lost 5 bases and the J gene lost 6 bases, with 14 bases spanning the gap. The length of the CDR3 is 14 residues. The CDR3 reads CASSDGLSGNEQFF. The CDR3 DNA reads as TGTGCCAGCAGCGACGGACTCTCCGGCAATGAGCAGTTCTTC.

The chain links TRBV12-3 or TRBV12-4 to TRBJ1-1, with TRBD1 matching 9 bases. V lost 6 bases and J lost 6; bases outside the gene matches: 5. The CDR3 extends over 13 amino acids. This CDR3 reads CASSRQGGAEAFF. DNA of the CDR3: TGTGCCAGCAGCCGACAGGGGGGAGCTGAAGCTTTCTTT.

This chain links TRBV7-2 with TRBJ2-1; 8 bases are a match to TRBD1. The CDR3 contains 16 residues. V trimming: 4 bases; J trimming: 5 bases; junction bases outside the gene matches: 10. The germline gives CDR1 SGHTA, CDR2 FQGNSA. DNA for the CDR3: TGTGCCAGCAGCTGGACAGGGAGTCTGTGGGACAATGAGCAGTTCTTC. This translates into CASSWTGSLWDNEQFF.

The sample holds many counts of this clonotype. This chain links TRBV20-1 with TRBJ2-7; TRBD1 agrees at 9 bases. Germline V gene data show CDR1 as DFQATT and CDR2 as SNEGSKA (reference sequence). The CDR3 contains 15 residues. With 6 bases clipped from V and 7 bases from J, the junction kept 16 bases outside the gene matches. CDR3 DNA sequence: TGCAGTGCCAACATAGCGGACAGGGGTACGGAGGAGCAGTACTTC. Translating it yields CSANIADRGTEEQYF.

The chain couples TRBV30 to TRBJ2-7; D call uncertain. Germline V gene lookup returns CDR1 GTSNPN and CDR2 SVGIG (reference sequence). The CDR3 length is 12 residues. V lost 2 bases to trimming and J lost 2 bases, with 7 bases between them. The CDR3 DNA is TGTGCCTGGAGTCCCTCGCCCTACGAGCAGTACTTC. Translated: CAWSPSPYEQYF. Together with reference TRBV30 and TRBJ2-7, the CDR3 gives the full variable domain: SQTIHQWPATLVQPVGSPLSLECTVEGTSNPNLYWYRQAAGRGLQLLFYSVGIGQISSEVPQNLSASRPQDRQFILSSKKLLLSDSGFYLCAWSPSPYEQYFGPGTRLTVT.

The gene calls are TRBV27 and TRBJ1-2, with 10 bases that match TRBD1. V lost 6 bases, J lost 8 bases, and 9 bases stayed unmatched. Germline lookup yields CDR1 MNHEY and CDR2 SMNVEV (reference sequence). CDR3 size: 14 residues. The CDR3 DNA reads as TGTGCCAGCAGGCGGGACAGGGGATGGGGGGGCTACACCTTC. Translating gives CASRRDRGWGGYTF.

This clonotype was seen many times. The chain couples TRBV20-1 to TRBJ2-5; 9 bases map to TRBD2. The trim removed 5 bases at V and 1 base at J, leaving 2 bases unmatched. The CDR3 contains 13 residues. Germline CDR1 DFQATT, CDR2 SNEGSKA (reference sequence). The CDR3: CSASTSGQETQYF. The CDR3 DNA reads TGCAGTGCTTCGACTAGCGGCCAAGAGACCCAGTACTTC.

The gene calls are TRBV15 and TRBJ2-1, with D possibly TRBD1 on 5 matching bases. Trimming took off 3 bases at V and 8 bases at J, with 11 bases between the two ends. This CDR3 has 13 residues. Germline CDR1 LNHNV, CDR2 YYDKDF (reference sequence). CDR3 coding DNA: TGTGCCACCAGCAGGGACCAGGGCTATGAGCAGTTCTTC. This translates into CATSRDQGYEQFF.

The chain is built from TRBV20-1 and TRBJ2-5; 7 bases fit TRBD2. The CDR3 is 14 residues long. The V and J ends lost 1 base and 5 bases, in that order; junction bases with no gene match: 7. Germline V CDR1 and CDR2: DFQATT, SNEGSKA (reference sequence). CDR3 coding DNA: TGCAGTGCTAGAGTCCTGACTAGCCCGGAGACCCAGTACTTC. It specifies CSARVLTSPETQYF.

This clonotype was seen many times. The J gene is TRBJ2-5, the V gene TRBV6-6, with D perhaps matching TRBD1 (5 bases). Looked up from germline, CDR1 is MNHNY and CDR2 is SVGAGI (reference sequence). This CDR3 has 16 amino acids. The germline V and J ends were trimmed by 6 bases and 4 bases, with 21 bases remaining between them. In DNA, the CDR3 is TGTGCCAGCAGCCTCGGCGCCACAGGTCCCACAGAGACCCAGTACTTC. It is translated as CASSLGATGPTETQYF.

The chain links TRBV7-2 to TRBJ1-4; 11 positions agree with TRBD1. The CDR3 spans 15 residues. Germline trimming cut 5 bases from V and 7 bases from J; bases unmatched to any gene: 6. Per germline, CDR1 SGHTA and CDR2 FQGNSA. Written as DNA, the CDR3 is TGTGCCAGCAGCACCGGACAGGGGGCGCCTGAAAAACTGTTTTTT. Protein sequence: CASSTGQGAPEKLFF. Full variable domain (rest looked up from reference TRBV7-2 and TRBJ1-4): GAGVSQSPSNKVTEKGKDVELRCDPISGHTALYWYRQSLGQGLEFLIYFQGNSAPDKSGLPSDRFSAERTGGSVSTLTIQRTQQEDSAVYLCASSTGQGAPEKLFFGSGTQLSVL.

The rearrangement uses TRBV9 and TRBJ1-1; TRBD1 might be the D (5 bases). V lost 0 bases, J lost 1 base, and 10 bases lay in between. Germline loops: CDR1 SGDLS, CDR2 YYNGEE. The CDR3 is made up of 15 amino acids. The CDR3 is CASSVEPGRNTEAFF. CDR3 bases: TGTGCCAGCAGCGTAGAGCCGGGACGGAACACTGAAGCTTTCTTT. The full variable domain, its missing parts supplied by reference TRBV9 and TRBJ1-1, is DSGVTQTPKHLITATGQRVTLRCSPRSGDLSVYWYQQSLDQGLQFLIQYYNGEERAKGNILERFSAQQFPDLHSELNLSSLELGDSALYFCASSVEPGRNTEAFFGQGTRLTVV.

A few counts support this clonotype. The chain has TRBV6-5 and TRBJ2-5; 9 nucleotides agree with TRBD2. Germline V gene data show CDR1 as MNHEY and CDR2 as SVGAGI. V shed 3 bases and J 5 bases; nucleotides not matched to a gene: 16. This CDR3 is 18 amino acids long. Here the CDR3 reads CASSYKRGATQDPETQYF. As DNA, the CDR3 is TGTGCCAGCAGTTATAAGCGGGGGGCCACTCAAGACCCCGAGACCCAGTACTTC.

The chain is built from TRBV3-1 and TRBJ1-1; D perhaps matches TRBD1 (5 bases). Germline CDR1 and CDR2: LGHDT and YNNKEL (reference sequence). CDR3 length: 14 amino acids. The V and J ends lost 4 bases and 6 bases respectively, with 15 bases between them. CDR3 sequence (DNA): TGTGCCAGCAGCCCGACTCCAGGGTTAGCTGAAGCTTTCTTT. This codes for CASSPTPGLAEAFF.

Concerning this clonotype itself: A read error may be the cause here, since a much bigger clone is one base away. The rearrangement uses TRBV5-1 and TRBJ2-1, with D perhaps matching TRBD2 (6 bases). The CDR3 sequence is 14 residues long. The germline V gene encodes CDR1 SGHRS and CDR2 YFSETQ. The CDR3 here is CANSLEGSYNEQFF. In DNA form, the CDR3 reads TGCGCCAACAGCTTGGAGGGATCCTACAATGAGCAGTTCTTC. Variable domain in full (rest from reference TRBV5-1 and TRBJ2-1): KAGVTQTPRYLIKTRGQQVTLSCSPISGHRSVSWYQQTPGQGLQFLFEYFSETQRNKGNFPGRFSGRQFSNSRSEMNVSTLELGDSALYLCANSLEGSYNEQFFGPGTRLTVL.

This chain uses TRBV11-2 with TRBJ2-5; 10 bases line up with TRBD2. The junction had 13 bases not matched to a gene; V was cut back by 4 bases and J by 11 bases. Germline V lookup: CDR1 SGHAT, CDR2 FQNNGV. The CDR3 is made up of 15 amino acids. The CDR3 nucleotides read TGTGCCAGCAGCTACGGACTAGCGGACTACAATGAGCAGTACTTC. The encoded protein is CASSYGLADYNEQYF.

This clonotype was picked up a small number of times. This chain connects TRBV18 to TRBJ2-7; D is ambiguous. V lost 8 bases, J lost 0 bases, and 11 bases lay in between. The CDR3 loop spans 13 amino acids. Germline CDR1 reads KGHSH; CDR2 reads LQKENI. CDR3 region: CASAPTTSYEQYF. The CDR3 DNA sequence: TGTGCCAGCGCCCCTACCACCTCCTACGAGCAGTACTTC.

The V call is TRBV7-2, the J call TRBJ2-7; D ambiguous. The CDR3 is 13 residues long. CDR1 is SGHTA and CDR2 is FQGNSA in the germline V gene. Trimming removed 3 bases from V and 3 bases from J, with 9 bases in between. The CDR3 sequence is CASSFTEDYEQYF. The CDR3 DNA reads TGTGCCAGCAGCTTTACTGAGGACTACGAGCAGTACTTC.

The chain recombines TRBV3-1 with TRBJ1-2; D perhaps matches TRBD1 (5 bases). The CDR3 has 14 residues. Trimming left V 5 bases short and J 2 bases short, with 12 bases between. The germline V gene has CDR1 LGHDT and CDR2 YNNKEL (reference sequence). The CDR3 bases are TGTGCCAGCAGCTATAAACGGGACAACTATGGCTACACCTTC. It translates to CASSYKRDNYGYTF.

Notes on this clonotype: A read error may explain this, as a much larger clone is one base away. CDR3 in amino acids: CASSLTPYGYERYF. The DNA for the CDR3 is TGCGCCAGCAGCTTGACTCCTTATGGGTACGAGCGGTACTTC. The chain links TRBV5-1 to TRBJ2-7, with D uncertain. The CDR3 has 14 amino acids. Germline CDR1 is SGHRS and CDR2 is YFSETQ.

This clonotype was detected only a few times. The V call is TRBV7-2, the J call TRBJ2-1, with 11 bases identical to TRBD2. There are 15 residues in the CDR3. In germline, CDR1 is SGHTA, CDR2 FQGNSA. V lost 3 bases and J lost 7; bases outside the gene matches: 5. The CDR3 is CASSFTSGSLNEQFF. CDR3 in DNA: TGTGCCAGCAGCTTTACTAGCGGGAGTTTGAATGAGCAGTTCTTC. The variable domain in full, completed from reference TRBV7-2 and TRBJ2-1, reads GAGVSQSPSNKVTEKGKDVELRCDPISGHTALYWYRQSLGQGLEFLIYFQGNSAPDKSGLPSDRFSAERTGGSVSTLTIQRTQQEDSAVYLCASSFTSGSLNEQFFGPGTRLTVL.

Note on this clonotype: Germline and junction disagree at one end, which may indicate a read error. The V call is TRBV4-1, the J call TRBJ2-7, with TRBD1 identical over 8 bases. Looked up from germline, CDR1 is MGHRA and CDR2 is YSYEKL. This CDR3 is 15 amino acids long. The CDR3 sequence: CAGSQDDRGRSEQYF. CDR3 coding DNA: TGCGCCGGCAGCCAGGATGACAGGGGTAGGAGCGAGCAGTACTTC.